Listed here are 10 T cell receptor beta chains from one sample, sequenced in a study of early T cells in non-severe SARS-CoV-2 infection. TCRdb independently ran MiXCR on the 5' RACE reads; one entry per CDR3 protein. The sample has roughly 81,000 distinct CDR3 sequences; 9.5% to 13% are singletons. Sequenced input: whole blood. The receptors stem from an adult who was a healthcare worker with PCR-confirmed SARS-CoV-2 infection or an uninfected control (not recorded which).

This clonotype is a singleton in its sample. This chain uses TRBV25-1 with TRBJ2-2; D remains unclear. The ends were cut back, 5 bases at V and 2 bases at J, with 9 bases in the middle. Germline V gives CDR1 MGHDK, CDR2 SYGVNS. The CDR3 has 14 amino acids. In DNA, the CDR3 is TGTGCCAGCAGTTTACTTTTCAACACCGGGGAGCTGTTTTTT. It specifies CASSLLFNTGELFF. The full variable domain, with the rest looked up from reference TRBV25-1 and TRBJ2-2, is EADIYQTPRYLVIGTGKKITLECSQTMGHDKMYWYQQDPGMELHLIHYSYGVNSTEKGDLSSESTVSRIRTEHFPLTLESARPSHTSQYLCASSLLFNTGELFFGEGSRLTVL.

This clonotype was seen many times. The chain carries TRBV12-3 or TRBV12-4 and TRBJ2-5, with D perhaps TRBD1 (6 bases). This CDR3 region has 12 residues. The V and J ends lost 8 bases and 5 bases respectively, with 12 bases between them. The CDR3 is CASRAGDETQYF. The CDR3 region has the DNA TGTGCCAGCCGGGCAGGGGATGAGACCCAGTACTTC.

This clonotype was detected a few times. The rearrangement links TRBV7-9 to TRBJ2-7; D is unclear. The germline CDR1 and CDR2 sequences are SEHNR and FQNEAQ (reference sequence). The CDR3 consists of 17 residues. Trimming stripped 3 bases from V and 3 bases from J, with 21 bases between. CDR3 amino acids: CASSFFRASSIYYEQYF. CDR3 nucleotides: TGTGCCAGCAGCTTTTTCCGCGCCAGCTCAATTTACTACGAGCAGTACTTC.

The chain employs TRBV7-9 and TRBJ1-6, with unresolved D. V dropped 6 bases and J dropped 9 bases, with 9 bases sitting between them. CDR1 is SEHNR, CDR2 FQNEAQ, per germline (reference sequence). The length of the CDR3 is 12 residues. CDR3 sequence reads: CASSPDLSPLHF. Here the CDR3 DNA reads TGTGCCAGCAGTCCCGATCTTTCACCCCTCCACTTT.

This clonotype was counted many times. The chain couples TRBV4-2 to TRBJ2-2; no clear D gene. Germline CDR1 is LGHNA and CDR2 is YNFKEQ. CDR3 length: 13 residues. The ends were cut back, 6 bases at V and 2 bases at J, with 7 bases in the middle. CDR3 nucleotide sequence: TGTGCCAGCAGTCTAACTAACACCGGGGAGCTGTTTTTT. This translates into CASSLTNTGELFF.

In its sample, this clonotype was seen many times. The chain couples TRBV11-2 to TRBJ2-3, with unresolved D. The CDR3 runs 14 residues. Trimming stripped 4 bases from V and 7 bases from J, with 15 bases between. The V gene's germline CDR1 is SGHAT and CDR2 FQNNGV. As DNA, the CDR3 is TGTGCCAGCAGCTGGTTGGCCCAGAGGTATACGCAGTATTTT. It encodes CASSWLAQRYTQYF.

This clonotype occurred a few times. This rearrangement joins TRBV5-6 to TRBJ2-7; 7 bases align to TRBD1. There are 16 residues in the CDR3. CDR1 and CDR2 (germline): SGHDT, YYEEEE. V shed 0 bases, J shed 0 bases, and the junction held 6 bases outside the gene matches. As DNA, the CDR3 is TGTGCCAGCAGCTTGGACGACAGGGCGCTCTCCTACGAGCAGTACTTC. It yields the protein CASSLDDRALSYEQYF.

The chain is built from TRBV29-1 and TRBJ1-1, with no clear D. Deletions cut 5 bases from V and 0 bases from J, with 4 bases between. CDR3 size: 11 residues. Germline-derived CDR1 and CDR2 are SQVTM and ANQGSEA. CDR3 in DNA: TGCAGCGTTACGGTGAACACTGAAGCTTTCTTT. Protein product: CSVTVNTEAFF. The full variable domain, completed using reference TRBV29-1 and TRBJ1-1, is SAVISQKPSRDICQRGTSLTIQCQVDSQVTMMFWYRQQPGQSLTLIATANQGSEATYESGFVIDKFPISRPNLTFSTLTVSNMSPEDSSIYLCSVTVNTEAFFGQGTRLTVV.

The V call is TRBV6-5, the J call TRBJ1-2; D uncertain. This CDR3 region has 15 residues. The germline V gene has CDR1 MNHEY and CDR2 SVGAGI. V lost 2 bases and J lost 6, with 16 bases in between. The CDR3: CASSYTPYKENGYTF. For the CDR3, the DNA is TGTGCCAGCAGTTACACCCCCTATAAGGAGAATGGCTACACCTTC.

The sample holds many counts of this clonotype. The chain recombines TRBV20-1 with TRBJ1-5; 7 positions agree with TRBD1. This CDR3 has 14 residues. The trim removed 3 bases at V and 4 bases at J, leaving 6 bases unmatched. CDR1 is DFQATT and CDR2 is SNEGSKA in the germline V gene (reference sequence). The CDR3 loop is CSASRRGRNQPQHF. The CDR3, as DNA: TGCAGTGCTAGTCGCAGGGGGAGGAATCAGCCCCAGCATTTT.